This TCR beta chain appears in the sequencing data of a study of T cell responses to AZD1222 COVID-19 vaccine. The repertoire was sequenced with immunoSEQ multiplex PCR; TCRdb's copy has only in-frame clones and lacks some. The table includes around 110,000 clones, 88% detected once. CDR1 and CDR2 (germline): KGHSH, LQKENI. This CDR3 comprises 14 residues. Trimming shortened V by 1 base and J by 1 base, and 7 bases separated the two germline ends. The sequence was obtained from an adult in good health. The material was peripheral blood, obtained on day 0 of AZD1222 vaccination. The chain combines TRBV18 with TRBJ1-1; D is perhaps TRBD1 (6 bases). CDR3 in amino acids: CASSPQDRNTEAFF. As DNA, the CDR3 is TGTGCCAGCTCACCACAGGACAGGAACACTGAAGCTTTCTTT.